A selection of T cell receptor beta chains follows, all from one sample in a study of T cells after yellow fever vaccination. TCRdb recomputed calls from the 5' RACE reads with MiXCR, one row per CDR3 protein. Found here are some 120,000 distinct CDR3 sequences, approximately 16% of them singletons; the top ten hold 43%. The material sequenced was CD8+ T cells sorted from PBMCs, taken 5 days after the yellow fever booster vaccination. The receptors here all came from a man younger than 35 who received the YFV17D yellow fever vaccine. The CDR3 runs from the conserved cysteine through the conserved F or W. The order of the fields is CDR3 length, D gene, clone size, V gene, J gene, CDR3 protein, CDR3 DNA. D genes are given only for firm matches. Clone size is shown for a subset of rows, as once, few, many or a class of expanded clone.

cdr3_length: 16
d_call: .
clone_size: .
v_call: TRBV15
j_call: TRBJ2-4
cdr3_aa: CATRASQGQAKNIQYF
cdr3_nt: TGTGCCACCAGAGCGAGTCAGGGGCAGGCCAAAAACATTCAGTACTTC

cdr3_length: 16
d_call: TRBD1
clone_size: .
v_call: TRBV4-2
j_call: TRBJ1-2
cdr3_aa: CASSQGTTGTNYGYTF
cdr3_nt: TGTGCCAGCAGCCAAGGGACGACAGGGACTAACTATGGCTACACCTTC

cdr3_length: 16
d_call: .
clone_size: .
v_call: TRBV4-2
j_call: TRBJ1-5
cdr3_aa: CASSQAKLQGDQPQHF
cdr3_nt: TGTGCCAGCAGCCAAGCAAAGTTACAGGGCGATCAGCCCCAGCATTTT

cdr3_length: 17
d_call: TRBD2
clone_size: few
v_call: TRBV6-5
j_call: TRBJ2-2
cdr3_aa: CASSYRGLAGPTGELFF
cdr3_nt: TGTGCCAGCAGTTACCGTGGACTAGCGGGACCAACCGGGGAGCTGTTTTTT

cdr3_length: 12
d_call: .
clone_size: few
v_call: TRBV4-3
j_call: TRBJ1-5
cdr3_aa: CAGLGRNQPQHF
cdr3_nt: TGCGCCGGCTTAGGGAGAAATCAGCCCCAGCATTTT

cdr3_length: 13
d_call: .
clone_size: .
v_call: TRBV12-3/TRBV12-4
j_call: TRBJ2-2
cdr3_aa: CASRKPATGELFF
cdr3_nt: TGTGCCAGCAGAAAACCAGCTACTGGGGAGCTGTTTTTT

cdr3_length: 15
d_call: .
clone_size: .
v_call: TRBV9
j_call: TRBJ2-3
cdr3_aa: CASSLRTASTDTQYF
cdr3_nt: TGTGCCAGCAGCCTCAGGACAGCAAGCACAGATACGCAGTATTTT

cdr3_length: 10
d_call: .
clone_size: few
v_call: TRBV12-3/TRBV12-4
j_call: TRBJ1-2
cdr3_aa: CATAGYGYTF
cdr3_nt: TGTGCCACCGCGGGTTATGGCTACACCTTC

cdr3_length: 17
d_call: .
clone_size: many
v_call: TRBV7-9
j_call: TRBJ2-2
cdr3_aa: CASSLGLEVLTTGELFF
cdr3_nt: TGTGCCAGCAGCTTAGGACTTGAGGTTCTTACCACCGGGGAGCTGTTTTTT

cdr3_length: 14
d_call: .
clone_size: .
v_call: TRBV11-2
j_call: TRBJ2-1
cdr3_aa: CASSPPNSYNEQFF
cdr3_nt: TGTGCCAGCAGCCCCCCCAACTCCTACAATGAGCAGTTCTTC

cdr3_length: 15
d_call: TRBD1
clone_size: .
v_call: TRBV27
j_call: TRBJ2-5
cdr3_aa: CASSFQDRGRKTQYF
cdr3_nt: TGTGCCAGCAGTTTCCAGGACAGGGGGCGAAAGACCCAGTACTTC

cdr3_length: 11
d_call: .
clone_size: many
v_call: TRBV12-3/TRBV12-4
j_call: TRBJ2-7
cdr3_aa: CASSSSYEQYF
cdr3_nt: TGTGCCAGCAGTTCAAGCTACGAGCAGTACTTC

cdr3_length: 15
d_call: TRBD1
clone_size: few
v_call: TRBV6-1
j_call: TRBJ2-3
cdr3_aa: CASSSWDRDTDTQYF
cdr3_nt: TGTGCCAGCTCAAGCTGGGACAGGGACACAGATACGCAGTATTTT

cdr3_length: 15
d_call: .
clone_size: few
v_call: TRBV27
j_call: TRBJ2-7
cdr3_aa: CASSAEDGGRIEQYF
cdr3_nt: TGTGCCAGCAGCGCCGAGGACGGTGGGAGGATTGAGCAGTACTTC

cdr3_length: 15
d_call: TRBD2
clone_size: few
v_call: TRBV7-2
j_call: TRBJ2-1
cdr3_aa: CASSLVGTSLDEQFF
cdr3_nt: TGTGCCAGCAGCTTAGTGGGGACTAGTTTAGATGAGCAGTTCTTC

cdr3_length: 16
d_call: .
clone_size: few
v_call: TRBV27
j_call: TRBJ2-3
cdr3_aa: CASSLLVRTSTDTQYF
cdr3_nt: TGTGCCAGCAGTTTATTGGTCAGAACTAGCACAGATACGCAGTATTTT

cdr3_length: 15
d_call: .
clone_size: .
v_call: TRBV7-9
j_call: TRBJ2-3
cdr3_aa: CASSPPAVGPDTQYF
cdr3_nt: TGTGCCAGCAGCCCCCCCGCAGTTGGCCCAGATACGCAGTATTTT

cdr3_length: 16
d_call: .
clone_size: many
v_call: TRBV6-4
j_call: TRBJ2-3
cdr3_aa: CASSDTSGSATDTQYF
cdr3_nt: TGTGCCAGCAGTGACACGTCGGGGAGCGCCACAGATACGCAGTATTTT

cdr3_length: 12
d_call: .
clone_size: few
v_call: TRBV12-3/TRBV12-4
j_call: TRBJ2-2
cdr3_aa: CASSYEKGELFF
cdr3_nt: TGTGCCAGCAGCTACGAGAAAGGGGAGCTGTTTTTT

cdr3_length: 15
d_call: TRBD2
clone_size: .
v_call: TRBV12-3/TRBV12-4
j_call: TRBJ2-4
cdr3_aa: CASSLASGGTNIQYF
cdr3_nt: TGTGCCAGCAGTTTGGCTAGCGGGGGTACGAACATTCAGTACTTC

cdr3_length: 12
d_call: .
clone_size: .
v_call: TRBV6-2/TRBV6-3
j_call: TRBJ2-1
cdr3_aa: CASSFDRNRRFF
cdr3_nt: TGTGCCAGCAGTTTCGACAGGAACCGGCGGTTCTTC

cdr3_length: 17
d_call: TRBD1
clone_size: .
v_call: TRBV4-1
j_call: TRBJ2-5
cdr3_aa: CATSGTGGATGRETQYF
cdr3_nt: TGCGCCACCTCCGGGACAGGGGGCGCGACCGGTCGGGAGACCCAGTACTTC

cdr3_length: 17
d_call: TRBD1
clone_size: few
v_call: TRBV20-1
j_call: TRBJ1-6
cdr3_aa: CSASPGQGASYNSPLHF
cdr3_nt: TGCAGTGCTTCGCCCGGACAGGGGGCGTCCTATAATTCACCCCTCCACTTT

cdr3_length: 15
d_call: TRBD2
clone_size: few
v_call: TRBV9
j_call: TRBJ2-3
cdr3_aa: CASSVASSGADTQYF
cdr3_nt: TGTGCCAGCAGCGTAGCTTCCAGCGGGGCGGATACGCAGTATTTT

cdr3_length: 16
d_call: .
clone_size: few
v_call: TRBV4-1
j_call: TRBJ1-4
cdr3_aa: CASSQEEGSTNEKLFF
cdr3_nt: TGCGCCAGCAGCCAAGAAGAGGGCTCAACTAATGAAAAACTGTTTTTT

cdr3_length: 14
d_call: .
clone_size: few
v_call: TRBV20-1
j_call: TRBJ1-2
cdr3_aa: CSARVGWTNYGYTF
cdr3_nt: TGCAGTGCTAGAGTGGGGTGGACTAACTATGGCTACACCTTC

cdr3_length: 14
d_call: TRBD1
clone_size: .
v_call: TRBV15
j_call: TRBJ1-6
cdr3_aa: CATRRDRGLSPLHF
cdr3_nt: TGTGCCACCAGGAGGGACAGGGGGCTTTCACCCCTCCACTTT